This TCR beta chain originates from a study of cytomegalovirus exposure and HLA in healthy donors. General study results and limits: Reportedly, a later analysis found an Asian-associated ancestry cluster had fewer N-insertions than the roughly 700-donor mean. It was approximately 150 TCR beta chains that were listed as cytomegalovirus-associated. Immune exposure information available was restricted to CMV serostatus.

The CDR3 runs 15 residues. The V segment lost 1 base and the J segment 2 bases; nucleotides outside the gene matches: 1. The germline V gene encodes CDR1 SGHTA and CDR2 FQGTGA. A remark on this clone: Its specificity is not known.

Researchers ran the PCR with 60 Vbeta and 13 Jbeta primers. Assay used: immunoSEQ multiplex PCR; TCRdb lists only in-frame clones, some missing. The table lists 190,000 or so clones, 75% to 85% of them singletons. The clonotype originates from a boy younger than 18 in good health and CMV-seronegative. The rearrangement joins TRBV7-3 to TRBJ1-2; 10 nucleotides match TRBD1. The sequencing sample was made of PBMCs. CDR3 in amino acids: CASSLMGQGNYGYTF. The CDR3 DNA is TGTGCCAGCAGCTTAATGGGACAGGGGAACTATGGCTACACCTTC.